This entry concerns a single T cell receptor (beta chain). The length of the CDR3 is 15 residues. Germline V gene lookup returns CDR1 SEHNR and CDR2 FQNEAQ (reference sequence). The V and J ends lost 2 bases and 2 bases respectively, with 10 bases between them. This sample was included in a study of cytomegalovirus exposure and HLA in healthy donors. Use of 60 Vbeta and 13 Jbeta primers characterized the PCR. Per the original data handling: About 10 million of some 80 million unique TCR beta chains were shared, per a later count. Produced via immunoSEQ multiplex PCR; TCRdb's table is partial and in-frame only. That table supplies the V and J calls and clone size; D and trimming were determined from the DNA. In total, the table holds about 38,000 clones.

This sequence originates from a man aged 40-50 years in good health and CMV-seropositive. The sample consisted of PBMCs. This chain joins TRBV7-9 and TRBJ2-1, with D possibly being TRBD2 (5 bases). The CDR3 loop reads CASSLTSHPYNEQFF. The CDR3 DNA reads TGTGCCAGCAGCTTAACTAGTCATCCCTACAATGAGCAGTTCTTC.